These T cell receptor beta chains were read from a single sample in a study of blood T cells in healthy people across ages. A single record per CDR3 protein comes from TCRdb applying MiXCR to the 5' RACE reads. The table includes over 450,000 distinct CDR3 sequences, about 25% detected once. These data also featured in a second study, about T cells of mothers and their children.

Sample: blood. These TCRs come from a boy younger than 18 in good health. CDR3s include the opening cysteine and the closing phenylalanine or tryptophan. The D gene is left open where the match is weak. Rows may omit the clone size; those that give it use once, few, many or a size class.

TRBJ2-2 | NA | TRBV29-1 | TRBD1 | CSVAHSGGTGSTGELFF | TGCAGCGTTGCACATTCTGGTGGGACAGGGAGCACCGGGGAGCTGTTTTTT
TRBJ1-2 | NA | TRBV2 | TRBD1 | CASRRQGTANYGYTF | TGTGCCAGCAGGCGACAGGGAACGGCGAACTATGGCTACACCTTC
TRBJ2-1 | NA | TRBV29-1 | TRBD2 | CSVPKTGLAGSYNEQFF | TGCAGCGTCCCCAAAACAGGACTAGCGGGATCCTACAATGAGCAGTTCTTC
TRBJ2-1 | few | TRBV24-1 | TRBD1 | CATSTAGTGAYNEQFF | TGTGCCACCAGTACCGCCGGGACAGGGGCCTACAATGAGCAGTTCTTC
TRBJ2-3 | NA | TRBV20-1 | NA | CSARVWSRDTQYF | TGCAGTGCTAGAGTGTGGAGCAGAGATACGCAGTATTTT
TRBJ2-7 | NA | TRBV4-3 | TRBD1 | CASSQAHRGRINYEQYF | TGCGCCAGCAGCCAAGCCCACAGGGGCCGCATTAACTACGAGCAGTACTTC
TRBJ2-5 | many | TRBV2 | NA | CASSGNSQETQYF | TGTGCCAGCAGTGGGAACAGCCAAGAGACCCAGTACTTC
TRBJ2-7 | many | TRBV7-8 | NA | CASSFRSDSYEQYF | TGTGCCAGCAGCTTCCGGTCCGACTCCTACGAGCAGTACTTC
TRBJ2-7 | few | TRBV15 | NA | CATSRESGSLDEQYF | TGTGCCACCAGCAGAGAGAGTGGGAGTCTCGACGAGCAGTACTTC
TRBJ1-1 | few | TRBV6-2/TRBV6-3 | NA | CASKAGIGQVFF | TGTGCCAGCAAAGCGGGGATCGGTCAGGTTTTCTTT